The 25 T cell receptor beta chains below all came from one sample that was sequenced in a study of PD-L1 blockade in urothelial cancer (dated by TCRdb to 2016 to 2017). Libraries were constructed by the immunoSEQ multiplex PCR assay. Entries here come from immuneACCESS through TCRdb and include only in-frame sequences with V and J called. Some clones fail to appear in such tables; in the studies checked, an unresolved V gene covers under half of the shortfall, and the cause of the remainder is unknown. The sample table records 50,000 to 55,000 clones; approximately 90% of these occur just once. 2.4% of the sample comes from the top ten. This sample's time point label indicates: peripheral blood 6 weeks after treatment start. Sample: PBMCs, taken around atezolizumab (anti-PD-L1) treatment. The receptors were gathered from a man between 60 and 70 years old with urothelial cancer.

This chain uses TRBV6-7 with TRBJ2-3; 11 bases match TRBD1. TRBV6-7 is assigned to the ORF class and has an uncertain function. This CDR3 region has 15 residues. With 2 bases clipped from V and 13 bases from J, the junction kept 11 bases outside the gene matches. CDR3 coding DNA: TGTGCCAGCAGTTACCTTTGGACAGGGGGCGGAGTGAAGTATTTT. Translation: CASSYLWTGGGVKYF.

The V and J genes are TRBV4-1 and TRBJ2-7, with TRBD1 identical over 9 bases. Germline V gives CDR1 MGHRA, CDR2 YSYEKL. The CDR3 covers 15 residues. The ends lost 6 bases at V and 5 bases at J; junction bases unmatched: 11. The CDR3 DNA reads TGCGCCAGCAGTCTACCGGGACAGGGTGTGGACGAGCAGTACTTC. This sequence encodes CASSLPGQGVDEQYF.

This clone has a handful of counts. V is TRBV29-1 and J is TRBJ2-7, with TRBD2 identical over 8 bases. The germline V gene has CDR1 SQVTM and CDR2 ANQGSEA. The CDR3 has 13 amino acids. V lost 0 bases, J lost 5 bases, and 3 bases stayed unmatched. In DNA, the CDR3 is TGCAGCGTTGAAGAGGGACTAGTTGACGAGCAGTACTTC. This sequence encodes CSVEEGLVDEQYF.

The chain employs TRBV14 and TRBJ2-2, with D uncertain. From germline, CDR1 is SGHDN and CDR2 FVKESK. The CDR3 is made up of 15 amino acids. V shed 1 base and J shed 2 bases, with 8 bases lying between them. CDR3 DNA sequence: TGTGCCAGCAGCCAAGTGCAGATCAACACCGGGGAGCTGTTTTTT. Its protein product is CASSQVQINTGELFF.

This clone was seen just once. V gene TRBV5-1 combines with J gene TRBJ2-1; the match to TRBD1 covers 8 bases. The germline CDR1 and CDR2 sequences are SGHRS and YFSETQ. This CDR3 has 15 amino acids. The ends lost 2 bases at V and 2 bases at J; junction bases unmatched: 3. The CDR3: CASSLQGGAYNEQFF. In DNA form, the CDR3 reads TGCGCCAGCAGCTTACAGGGGGGTGCCTACAATGAGCAGTTCTTC.

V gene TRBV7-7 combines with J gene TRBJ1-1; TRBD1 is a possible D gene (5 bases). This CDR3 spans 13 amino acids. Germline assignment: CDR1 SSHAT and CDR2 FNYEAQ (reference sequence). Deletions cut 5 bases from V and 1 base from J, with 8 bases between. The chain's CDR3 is CASSMTENTEAFF. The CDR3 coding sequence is TGTGCCAGCAGCATGACAGAGAACACTGAAGCTTTCTTT.

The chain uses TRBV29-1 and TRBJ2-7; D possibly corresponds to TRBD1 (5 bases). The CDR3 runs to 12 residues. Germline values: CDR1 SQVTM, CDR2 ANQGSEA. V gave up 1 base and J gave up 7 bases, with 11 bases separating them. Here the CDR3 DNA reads TGCAGCGTTGAAGTAGGGGATCGGGAGCAGTACTTC. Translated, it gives CSVEVGDREQYF.

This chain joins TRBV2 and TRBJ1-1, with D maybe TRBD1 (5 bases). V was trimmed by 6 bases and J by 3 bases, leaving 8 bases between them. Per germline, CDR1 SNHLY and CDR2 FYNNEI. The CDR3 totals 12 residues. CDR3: CASSQGHTEAFF. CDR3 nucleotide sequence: TGTGCCAGCAGCCAGGGTCACACTGAAGCTTTCTTT. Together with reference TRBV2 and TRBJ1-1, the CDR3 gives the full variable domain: EPEVTQTPSHQVTQMGQEVILRCVPISNHLYFYWYRQILGQKVEFLVSFYNNEISEKSEIFDDQFSVERPDGSNFTLKIRSTKLEDSAMYFCASSQGHTEAFFGQGTRLTVV.

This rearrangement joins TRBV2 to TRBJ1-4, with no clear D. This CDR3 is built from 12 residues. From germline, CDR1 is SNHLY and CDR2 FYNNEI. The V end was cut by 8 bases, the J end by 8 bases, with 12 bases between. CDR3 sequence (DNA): TGTGCCAGCTCACGGCGGAGGGAAAAACTGTTTTTT. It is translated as CASSRRREKLFF. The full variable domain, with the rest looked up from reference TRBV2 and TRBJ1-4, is EPEVTQTPSHQVTQMGQEVILRCVPISNHLYFYWYRQILGQKVEFLVSFYNNEISEKSEIFDDQFSVERPDGSNFTLKIRSTKLEDSAMYFCASSRRREKLFFGSGTQLSVL.

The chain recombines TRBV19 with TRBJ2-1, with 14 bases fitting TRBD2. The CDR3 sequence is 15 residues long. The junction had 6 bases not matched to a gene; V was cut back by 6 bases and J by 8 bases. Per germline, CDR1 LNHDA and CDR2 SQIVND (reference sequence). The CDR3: CASRTGLAGVDEQFF. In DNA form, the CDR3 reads TGTGCCAGTAGGACGGGACTAGCGGGGGTAGATGAGCAGTTCTTC.

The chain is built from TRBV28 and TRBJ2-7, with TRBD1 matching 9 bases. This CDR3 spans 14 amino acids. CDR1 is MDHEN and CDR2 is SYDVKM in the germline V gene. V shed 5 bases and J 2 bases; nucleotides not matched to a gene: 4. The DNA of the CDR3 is TGTGCCAGCAGTCGAAGACAGGGGGCCTACGAGCAGTACTTC. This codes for CASSRRQGAYEQYF. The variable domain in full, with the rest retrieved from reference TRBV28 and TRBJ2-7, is DVKVTQSSRYLVKRTGEKVFLECVQDMDHENMFWYRQDPGLGLRLIYFSYDVKMKEKGDIPEGYSVSREKKERFSLILESASTNQTSMYLCASSRRQGAYEQYFGPGTRLTVT.

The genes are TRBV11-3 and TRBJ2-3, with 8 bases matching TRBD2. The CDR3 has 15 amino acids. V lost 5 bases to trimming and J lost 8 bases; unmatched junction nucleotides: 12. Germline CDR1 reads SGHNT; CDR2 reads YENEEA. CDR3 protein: CASSPPGGAGGTQYF. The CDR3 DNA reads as TGTGCCAGCAGCCCGCCGGGGGGGGCGGGAGGTACGCAGTATTTT.

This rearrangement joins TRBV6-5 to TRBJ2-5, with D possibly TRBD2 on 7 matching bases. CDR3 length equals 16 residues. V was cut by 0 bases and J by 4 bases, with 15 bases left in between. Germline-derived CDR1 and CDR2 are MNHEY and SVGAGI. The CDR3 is CASSYSGGGMGETQYF. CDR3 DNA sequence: TGTGCCAGCAGTTACTCTGGCGGGGGCATGGGAGAGACCCAGTACTTC.

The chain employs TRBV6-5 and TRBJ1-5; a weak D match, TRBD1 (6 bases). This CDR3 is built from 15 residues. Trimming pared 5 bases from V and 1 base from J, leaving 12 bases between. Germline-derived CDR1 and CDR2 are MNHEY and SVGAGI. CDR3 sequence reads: CASSRNQGSNQPQHF. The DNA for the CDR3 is TGTGCCAGCAGTCGGAACCAGGGGAGCAATCAGCCCCAGCATTTT.

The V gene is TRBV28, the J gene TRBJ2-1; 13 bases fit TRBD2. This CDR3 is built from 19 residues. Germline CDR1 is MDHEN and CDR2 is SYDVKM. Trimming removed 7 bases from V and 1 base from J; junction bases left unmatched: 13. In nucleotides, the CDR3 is TGTGCCAGCACCAAGACGGGACTAGCGGGAAGGGGTTCCTACAATGAGCAGTTCTTC. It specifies CASTKTGLAGRGSYNEQFF.

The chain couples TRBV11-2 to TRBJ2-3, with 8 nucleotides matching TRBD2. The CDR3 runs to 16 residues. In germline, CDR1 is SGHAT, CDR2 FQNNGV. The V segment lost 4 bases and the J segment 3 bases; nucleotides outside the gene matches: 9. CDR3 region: CASSWGGGRHTDTQYF. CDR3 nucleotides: TGTGCCAGCAGCTGGGGAGGCGGGAGGCATACAGATACGCAGTATTTT.

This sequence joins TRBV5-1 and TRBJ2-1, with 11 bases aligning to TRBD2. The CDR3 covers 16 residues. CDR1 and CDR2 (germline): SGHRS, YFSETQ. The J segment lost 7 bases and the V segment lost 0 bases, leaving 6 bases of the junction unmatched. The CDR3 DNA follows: TGCGCCAGCAGCTTGGGGGCTAGCGGGGGGTTGAATGAGCAGTTCTTC. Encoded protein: CASSLGASGGLNEQFF. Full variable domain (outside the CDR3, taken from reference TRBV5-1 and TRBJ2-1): KAGVTQTPRYLIKTRGQQVTLSCSPISGHRSVSWYQQTPGQGLQFLFEYFSETQRNKGNFPGRFSGRQFSNSRSEMNVSTLELGDSALYLCASSLGASGGLNEQFFGPGTRLTVL.

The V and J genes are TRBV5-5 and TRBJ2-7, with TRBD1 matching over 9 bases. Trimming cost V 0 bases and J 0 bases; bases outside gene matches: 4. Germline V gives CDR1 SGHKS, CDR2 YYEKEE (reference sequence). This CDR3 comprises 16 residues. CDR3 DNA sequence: TGTGCCAGCAGCTTGGCGGGACAGGGACTCTCCTACGAGCAGTACTTC. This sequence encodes CASSLAGQGLSYEQYF.

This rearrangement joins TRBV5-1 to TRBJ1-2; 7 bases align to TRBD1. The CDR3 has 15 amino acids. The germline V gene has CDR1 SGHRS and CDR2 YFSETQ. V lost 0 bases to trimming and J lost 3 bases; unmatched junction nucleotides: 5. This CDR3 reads CASSLGGTAHYGYTF. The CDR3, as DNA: TGCGCCAGCAGCTTGGGTGGGACAGCCCACTATGGCTACACCTTC.

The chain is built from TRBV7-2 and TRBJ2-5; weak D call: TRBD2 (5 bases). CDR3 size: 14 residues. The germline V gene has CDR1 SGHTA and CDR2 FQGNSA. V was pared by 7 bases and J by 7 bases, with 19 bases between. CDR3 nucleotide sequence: TGTGCCAGCACCCCCGCGGGTGACGTCTGGACCCAGTACTTC. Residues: CASTPAGDVWTQYF.

The CDR3 DNA is TGCGCCAGCAGCCATGACCTAGGGACAGGGTGGGGCAATGAGCAGTTCTTC. It encodes CASSHDLGTGWGNEQFF. The chain recombines TRBV4-3 with TRBJ2-1, with TRBD1 identical over 9 bases. CDR3 size: 17 residues. V lost 3 bases, J lost 6 bases, and 12 bases stayed unmatched. CDR1 is LGHNA, CDR2 YSLEER, per germline.

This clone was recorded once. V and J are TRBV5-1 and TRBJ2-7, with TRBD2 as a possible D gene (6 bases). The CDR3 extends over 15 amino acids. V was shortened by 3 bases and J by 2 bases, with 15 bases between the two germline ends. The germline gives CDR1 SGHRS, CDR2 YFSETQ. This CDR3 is CASSSRGTAPYEQYF. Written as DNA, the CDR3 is TGCGCCAGCAGCTCCCGCGGGACGGCACCCTACGAGCAGTACTTC.

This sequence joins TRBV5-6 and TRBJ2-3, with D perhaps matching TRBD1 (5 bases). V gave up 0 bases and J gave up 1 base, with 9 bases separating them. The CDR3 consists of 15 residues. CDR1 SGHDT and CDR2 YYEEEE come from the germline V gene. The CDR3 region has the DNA TGTGCCAGCAGCTTGGGACAGCCCCGCACAGATACGCAGTATTTT. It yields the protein CASSLGQPRTDTQYF.

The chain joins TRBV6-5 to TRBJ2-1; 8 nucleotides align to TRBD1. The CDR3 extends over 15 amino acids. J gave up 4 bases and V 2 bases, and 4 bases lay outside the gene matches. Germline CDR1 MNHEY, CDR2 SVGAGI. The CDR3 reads CASSYPGGNYNEQFF. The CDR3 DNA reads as TGTGCCAGCAGTTACCCAGGGGGCAATTACAATGAGCAGTTCTTC.

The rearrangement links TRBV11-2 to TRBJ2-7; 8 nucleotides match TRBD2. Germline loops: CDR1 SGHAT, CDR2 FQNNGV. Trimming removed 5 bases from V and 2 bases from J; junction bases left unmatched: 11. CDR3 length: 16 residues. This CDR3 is CASSKIAGGPTYEQYF. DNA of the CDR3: TGTGCCAGCAGCAAAATTGCGGGGGGCCCGACCTACGAGCAGTACTTC.